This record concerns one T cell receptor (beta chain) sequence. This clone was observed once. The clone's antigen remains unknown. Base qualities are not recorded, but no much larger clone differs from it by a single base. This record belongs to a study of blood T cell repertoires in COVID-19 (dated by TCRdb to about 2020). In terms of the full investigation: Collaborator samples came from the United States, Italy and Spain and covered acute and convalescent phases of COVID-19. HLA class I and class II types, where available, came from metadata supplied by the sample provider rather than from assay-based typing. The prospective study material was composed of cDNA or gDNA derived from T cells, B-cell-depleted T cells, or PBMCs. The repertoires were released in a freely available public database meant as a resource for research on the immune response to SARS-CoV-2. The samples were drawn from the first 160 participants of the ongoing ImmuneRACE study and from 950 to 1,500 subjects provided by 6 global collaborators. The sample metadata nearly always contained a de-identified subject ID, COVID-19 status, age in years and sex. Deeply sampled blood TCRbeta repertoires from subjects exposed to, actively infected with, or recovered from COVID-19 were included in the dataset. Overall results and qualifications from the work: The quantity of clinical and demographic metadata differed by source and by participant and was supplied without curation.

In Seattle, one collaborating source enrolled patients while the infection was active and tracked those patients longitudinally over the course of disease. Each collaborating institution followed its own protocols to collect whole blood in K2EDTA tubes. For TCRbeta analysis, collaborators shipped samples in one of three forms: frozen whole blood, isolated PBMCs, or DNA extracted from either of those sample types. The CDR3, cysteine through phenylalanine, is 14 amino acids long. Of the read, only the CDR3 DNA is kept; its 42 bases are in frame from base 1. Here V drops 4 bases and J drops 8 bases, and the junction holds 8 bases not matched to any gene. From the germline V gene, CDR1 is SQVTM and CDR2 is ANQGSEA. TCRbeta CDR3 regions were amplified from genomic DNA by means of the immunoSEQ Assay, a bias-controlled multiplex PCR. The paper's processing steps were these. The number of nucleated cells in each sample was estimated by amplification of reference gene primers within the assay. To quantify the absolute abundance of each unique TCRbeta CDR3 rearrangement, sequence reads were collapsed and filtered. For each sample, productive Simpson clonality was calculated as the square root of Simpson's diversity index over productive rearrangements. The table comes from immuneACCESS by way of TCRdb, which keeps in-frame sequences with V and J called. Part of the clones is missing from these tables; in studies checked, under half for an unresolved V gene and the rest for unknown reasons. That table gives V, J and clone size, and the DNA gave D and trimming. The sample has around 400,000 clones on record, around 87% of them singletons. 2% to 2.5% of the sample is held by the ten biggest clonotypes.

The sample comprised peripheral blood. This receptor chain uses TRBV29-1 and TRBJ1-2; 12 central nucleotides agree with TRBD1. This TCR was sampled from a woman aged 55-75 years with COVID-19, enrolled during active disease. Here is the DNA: TGCAGCGTTGTGGAGGGACAGGGGGCAGGAGGCTACACCTTC. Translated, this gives CSVVEGQGAGGYTF.